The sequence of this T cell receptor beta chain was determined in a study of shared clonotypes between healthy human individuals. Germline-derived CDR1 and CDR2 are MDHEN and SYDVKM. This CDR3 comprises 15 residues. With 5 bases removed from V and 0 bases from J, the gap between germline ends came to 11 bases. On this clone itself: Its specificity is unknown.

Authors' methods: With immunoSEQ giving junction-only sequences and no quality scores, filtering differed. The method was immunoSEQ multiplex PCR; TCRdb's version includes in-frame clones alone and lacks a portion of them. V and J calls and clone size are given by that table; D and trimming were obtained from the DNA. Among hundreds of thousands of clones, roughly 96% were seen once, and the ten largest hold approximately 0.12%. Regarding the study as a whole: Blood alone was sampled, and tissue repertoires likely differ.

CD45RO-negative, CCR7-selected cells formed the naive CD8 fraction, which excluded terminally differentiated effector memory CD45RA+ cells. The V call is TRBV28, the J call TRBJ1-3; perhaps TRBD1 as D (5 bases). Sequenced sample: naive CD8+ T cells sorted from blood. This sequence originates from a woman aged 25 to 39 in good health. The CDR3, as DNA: TGTGCCAGCAGTCTCACCGGGACCTCTGGAAACACCATATATTTT. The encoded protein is CASSLTGTSGNTIYF.